This TCR beta chain was profiled in a study of blood T cell repertoires in COVID-19. Study in general: Acute and convalescent COVID-19 specimens originated in the United States, Italy and Spain.

TCRdb keeps only in-frame clones here, not all; method: immunoSEQ multiplex PCR. The table includes 60,000 or so clones, roughly 85% detected once. The sequenced sample was peripheral blood. The sequence was obtained from a human donor in a cohort sampled during active COVID-19.

The DNA for the CDR3 is TGCGCCAGCAGCTTGGAGGGCGGGGGCCCTCAAGAGACCCAGTACTTC. This codes for CASSLEGGGPQETQYF. V and J are TRBV5-1 and TRBJ2-5; tentative D call: TRBD2 (7 bases). Germline V gives CDR1 SGHRS, CDR2 YFSETQ. V shed 0 bases and J shed 2 bases, with 14 bases lying between them. The CDR3 extends over 16 amino acids. Supplemented by reference TRBV5-1 and TRBJ2-5, the full variable domain reads KAGVTQTPRYLIKTRGQQVTLSCSPISGHRSVSWYQQTPGQGLQFLFEYFSETQRNKGNFPGRFSGRQFSNSRSEMNVSTLELGDSALYLCASSLEGGGPQETQYFGPGTRLLVL.